The rows below give T cell receptor beta chains drawn from one sample of a study of monozygotic twins with inflammatory bowel disease. After re-calling the 5' RACE reads, TCRdb lists one entry per CDR3 protein, DNA absent. In all, the sample yields about 41,000 distinct CDR3 sequences. The sample comprised blood. The receptors stem from a human donor with ulcerative colitis or Crohn's disease, or a healthy co-twin of an affected twin (not recorded which). Each CDR3 is given with its conserved first and last residue.

V	J	CDR3
TRBV20-1	TRBJ2-2	CSAQLANTGELFF
TRBV5-6	TRBJ2-7	CASSFRALTYEQYF
TRBV5-6	TRBJ2-1	CASSLRGDEQFF
TRBV18	TRBJ1-4	CASSPEVGEKLFF
TRBV3-1	TRBJ2-3	CASSLRLAGADTQYF
TRBV7-9	TRBJ2-4	CASSGGTSGSPMKMQYF
TRBV20-1	TRBJ2-1	CSARDRKYSPRNEQFF
TRBV2	TRBJ2-7	CASSSVPGTSGYEQYF
TRBV2	TRBJ2-2	CAGSTTGNTGELFF
TRBV5-1	TRBJ2-7	CASSGTGPAYEQYF
TRBV11-3	TRBJ1-1	CASSRDSSVAAFF
TRBV7-2	TRBJ1-6	CASSLEAGDFSPLHF
TRBV27	TRBJ2-3	CASSSGLAGGVLSNTDTQYF
TRBV6-1	TRBJ1-1	CASSRRQGRTEAFF
TRBV5-1	TRBJ1-3	CASSEGSGNTIYF
TRBV20-1	TRBJ2-7	CSARGAGGDYEQYF
TRBV19	TRBJ1-5	CASSTRTGRPQHF
TRBV19	TRBJ2-7	CASTPRRDSYEQYF
TRBV4-1	TRBJ2-1	CASSQLDMGFSYNEQFF
TRBV5-4	TRBJ2-7	CASSSDRTSYEQYF
TRBV9	TRBJ2-1	CASSITGTSGRQIF
TRBV7-3	TRBJ2-7	CASSSGQGASDEQYF
TRBV5-6	TRBJ2-1	CASSTARNEQFF
TRBV25-1	TRBJ2-3	CASSESVGVSTDTQYF
TRBV7-3	TRBJ1-6	CASSLMGQGGSPLHF
TRBV27	TRBJ2-6	CASSLRVPDGSGANVLTF
TRBV12-3/TRBV12-4	TRBJ2-3	CASKEDRGGTGTDTQYF
TRBV7-2	TRBJ2-5	CASSSSRPSGTQYF
TRBV20-1	TRBJ2-5	CSALDRGIIGETQYF
TRBV4-3	TRBJ2-7	CASSQVTGSREQYF
TRBV10-2	TRBJ2-7	CASPWDSDRRKYYEQYF
TRBV5-1	TRBJ2-3	CASSLRPTSGRAPDTQYF
TRBV27	TRBJ1-5	CASRGGVLSNQPQHF
TRBV4-1	TRBJ2-5	CASSRGPEETQYF
TRBV5-1	TRBJ2-1	CASSSYRGEDEQFF
TRBV20-1	TRBJ1-1	CSARDPQMNTEAFF
TRBV5-1	TRBJ2-3	CASSSNRDRGSDTQYF
TRBV2	TRBJ2-7	CASSEAPAYEQYF
TRBV7-2	TRBJ2-3	CASSLRGRGNFGTQYF
TRBV27	TRBJ2-5	CASRLDMLNSKTQYF
TRBV18	TRBJ2-7	CASSQSGASYEQYF
TRBV7-2	TRBJ1-5	CASSLRGNGNQPQHF
TRBV5-4	TRBJ2-3	CASLRDWDTDTQYF
TRBV6-5	TRBJ1-3	CASSYGTRPGNTIYF